This T cell receptor (beta chain) was captured in a study of shared T cell receptors in the human thymus. Germline CDR1 LGHNT, CDR2 FRNRAP. Trimming left V 3 bases short and J 3 bases short, with 14 bases between. The CDR3 has 15 amino acids. The protocol was immunoSEQ multiplex PCR, while the TCRdb copy is restricted to in-frame clones and leaves out a portion. The table has more than 300,000 clones, more than 85% seen once. This sequence joins TRBV12-5 and TRBJ2-5, with D perhaps matching TRBD1 (6 bases). The sample consisted of thymocytes. The receptor was isolated from a human donor. The CDR3 region has the DNA TGTGCTAGTGGTTTTTGGGACAAAAGCGAAGAGACCCAGTACTTC. This codes for CASGFWDKSEETQYF.